This T cell receptor (beta chain) was found in a study of blood T cell repertoires in COVID-19 (TCRdb year 2020). Context from the whole study: Collaborator samples came from the United States, Italy and Spain and covered acute and convalescent phases of COVID-19. The material from the prospective study consisted of cDNA or gDNA derived from T cells, B-cell-depleted T cells, or PBMCs. Deeply sampled blood TCRbeta repertoires from subjects exposed to, actively infected with, or recovered from COVID-19 were included in the dataset. A freely available public database, intended as a resource for researchers studying the immune response to SARS-CoV-2, is where the repertoires were released. Samples were obtained from the ongoing ImmuneRACE study (first 160 participants) and from about 1,300 subjects provided by 6 global collaborators. The sample metadata nearly always contained a de-identified subject ID, COVID-19 status, age in years and sex. HLA class I and class II types, where available, came from metadata supplied by the sample provider rather than from assay-based typing.

After removal of 5 bases from V and 1 base from J, the junction retains 5 bases not matched to a gene. The CDR3, from cysteine to phenylalanine, totals 16 residues. Only CDR3 DNA remains: 48 bases, in frame from the first base. The germline V gene (reference sequence) gives CDR1 as LGHDT and CDR2 as YNNKEL. On this clone: The antigen it binds to is not known. No base quality information exists; no much larger clone differs at one position.

TCRbeta CDR3 regions were amplified from genomic DNA using the immunoSEQ Assay, a bias-controlled multiplex PCR. As for how the authors treated the data: Within the assay, amplification of reference gene primers was used to estimate how many nucleated cells each sample contained. To quantify the absolute abundance of each unique TCRbeta CDR3 rearrangement, sequence reads were collapsed and filtered. Productive Simpson clonality was computed per sample as the square root of Simpson's diversity index over productive rearrangements. Here the immuneACCESS table is served through TCRdb, limited to in-frame sequences with V and J called. Missing clones are a known gap in these copies; in checked studies unresolved V genes cover under half, and the rest lacks a known reason. D and trimming were read from the DNA, whereas the V and J calls and clone size are those reported in that table. The table for this sample lists around 150,000 clones; 65% to 90% of them were counted only once. In total, the top ten clones hold less than 3.5% of the sample.

Whole blood was collected in K2EDTA tubes by collaborating institutions according to the institutions' own protocols. Collaborator samples were shipped for TCRbeta analysis as frozen whole blood, isolated PBMCs, or DNA extracted from either sample type. Results and caveats for the whole study, not just this receptor: The amount of clinical and demographic metadata varied by source and participant and was provided uncurated.

Sequenced input: peripheral blood. The TCR originated in an older man with acute or convalescent COVID-19. The V and J segments used are TRBV3-1 (or the pseudogene TRBV3-2) and TRBJ2-7, with TRBD2 identical over 13 junction bases. The CDR3 protein is CASSGRGLAGSYEQYF. The DNA reads TGTGCCAGCAGCGGAAGGGGACTAGCGGGATCCTACGAGCAGTACTTC.